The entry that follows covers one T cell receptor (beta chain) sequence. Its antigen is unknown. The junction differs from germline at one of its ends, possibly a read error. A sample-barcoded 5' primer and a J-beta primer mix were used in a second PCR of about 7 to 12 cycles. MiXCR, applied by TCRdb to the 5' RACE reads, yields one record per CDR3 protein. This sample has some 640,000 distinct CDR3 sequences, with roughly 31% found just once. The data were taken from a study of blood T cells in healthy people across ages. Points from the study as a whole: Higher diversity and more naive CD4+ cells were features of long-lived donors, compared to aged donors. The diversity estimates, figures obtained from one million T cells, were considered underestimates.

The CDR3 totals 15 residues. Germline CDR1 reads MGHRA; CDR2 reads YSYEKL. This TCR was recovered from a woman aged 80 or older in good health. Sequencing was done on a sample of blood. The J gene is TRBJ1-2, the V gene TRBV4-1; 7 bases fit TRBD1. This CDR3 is CASGQVQGVGYGYTF. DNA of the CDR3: TGTGCCAGCGGTCAAGTCCAGGGGGTGGGCTATGGCTACACCTTC.